This TCR beta chain was sequenced for a study of T cells in localized non-small cell lung cancer. Findings and limits, study-wide: Maximal T cell clonality occurred in uninvolved adjacent lung, with tumor ranking below it.

The protocol was immunoSEQ multiplex PCR, while the TCRdb copy is restricted to in-frame clones and leaves out a portion. The repertoire has 1,500 to 2,000 clones, roughly 25% of them found once; the top ten carry 17%. Worth noting for this clone: Its antigen is unidentified.

The V gene's germline CDR1 is MNHGY and CDR2 SAAAGT. The CDR3 runs to 13 residues. Trimming took 5 bases from V and 3 from J; bases not matched to a gene: 3. Specimen: normal lung tissue next to the tumor, collected before any cancer treatment. V is TRBV6-8 and J is TRBJ2-5; TRBD1 aligns across 7 bases. The sequence derives from a female donor older than 55 with stage I squamous cell lung carcinoma. The CDR3 bases are TGTGCCAGCAGTGTCACAGGGGAAGAGACCCAGTACTTC. Translated, it gives CASSVTGEETQYF.